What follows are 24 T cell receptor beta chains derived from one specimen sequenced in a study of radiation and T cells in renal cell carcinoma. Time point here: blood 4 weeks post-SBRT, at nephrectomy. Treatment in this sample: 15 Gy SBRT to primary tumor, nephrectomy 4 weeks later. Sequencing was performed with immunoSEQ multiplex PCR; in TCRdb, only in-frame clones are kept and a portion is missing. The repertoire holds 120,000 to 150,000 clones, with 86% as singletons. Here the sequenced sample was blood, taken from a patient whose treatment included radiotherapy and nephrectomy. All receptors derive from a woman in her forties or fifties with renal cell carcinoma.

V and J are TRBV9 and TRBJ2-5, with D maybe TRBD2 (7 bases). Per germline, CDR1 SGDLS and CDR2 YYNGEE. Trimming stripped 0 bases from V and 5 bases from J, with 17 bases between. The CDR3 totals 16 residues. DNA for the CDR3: TGTGCCAGCAGCGTAGAGGGTCGAGGGGGAGGGGAGACCCAGTACTTC. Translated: CASSVEGRGGGETQYF.

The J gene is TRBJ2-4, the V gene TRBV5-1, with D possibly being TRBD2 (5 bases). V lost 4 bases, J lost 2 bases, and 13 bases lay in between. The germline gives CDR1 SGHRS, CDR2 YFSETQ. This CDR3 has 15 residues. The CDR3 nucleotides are TGCGCCAGCAGCCTCGAGGGTGGATCCAAAAACATTCAGTACTTC. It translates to CASSLEGGSKNIQYF.

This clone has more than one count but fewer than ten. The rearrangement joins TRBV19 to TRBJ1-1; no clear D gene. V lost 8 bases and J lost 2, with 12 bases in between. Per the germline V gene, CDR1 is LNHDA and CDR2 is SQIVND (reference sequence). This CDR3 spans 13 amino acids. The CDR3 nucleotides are TGTGCCAGTGTCCCCAACAGCAACACTGAAGCTTTCTTT. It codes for CASVPNSNTEAFF.

The CDR3 nucleotides read TGTGCCAGCAGCCCCCCCATAGGGAAAGGACCTCGAGGAGATACGCAGTATTTT. This sequence encodes CASSPPIGKGPRGDTQYF. This chain links TRBV9 with TRBJ2-3; D ambiguous. The CDR3 is made up of 18 amino acids. The V gene lost 4 bases and the J gene lost 5 bases, with 26 bases spanning the gap. Germline CDR1 SGDLS, CDR2 YYNGEE.

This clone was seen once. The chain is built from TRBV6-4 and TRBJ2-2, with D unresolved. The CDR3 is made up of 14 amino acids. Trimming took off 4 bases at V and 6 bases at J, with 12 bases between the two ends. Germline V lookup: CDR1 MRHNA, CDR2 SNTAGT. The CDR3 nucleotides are TGTGCCAGCAGTGCCATAGAATCGGCCGGGGAGCTGTTTTTT. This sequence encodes CASSAIESAGELFF.

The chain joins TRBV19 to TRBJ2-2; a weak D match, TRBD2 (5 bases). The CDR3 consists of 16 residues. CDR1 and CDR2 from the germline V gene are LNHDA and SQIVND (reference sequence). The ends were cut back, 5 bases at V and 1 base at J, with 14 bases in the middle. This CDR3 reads CASSPGGGQNTGELFF. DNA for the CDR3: TGTGCCAGTAGTCCTGGTGGCGGGCAGAACACCGGGGAGCTGTTTTTT.

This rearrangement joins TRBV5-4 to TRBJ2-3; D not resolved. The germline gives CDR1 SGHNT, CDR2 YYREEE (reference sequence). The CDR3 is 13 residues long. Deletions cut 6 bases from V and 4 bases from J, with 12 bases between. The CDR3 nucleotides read TGTGCCAGCACCCCGGGCCGGGCAGATACGCAGTATTTT. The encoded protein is CASTPGRADTQYF.

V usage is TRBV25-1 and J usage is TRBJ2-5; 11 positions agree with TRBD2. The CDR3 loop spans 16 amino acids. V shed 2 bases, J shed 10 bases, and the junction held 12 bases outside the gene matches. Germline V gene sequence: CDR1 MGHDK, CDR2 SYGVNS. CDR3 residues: CASSETSGSTQGGQYF. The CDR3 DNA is TGTGCCAGCAGTGAAACTAGCGGGAGTACCCAAGGAGGCCAGTACTTC.

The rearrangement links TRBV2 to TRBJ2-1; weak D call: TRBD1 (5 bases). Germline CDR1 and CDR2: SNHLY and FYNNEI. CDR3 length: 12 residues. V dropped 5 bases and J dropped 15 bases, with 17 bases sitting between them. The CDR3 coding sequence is TGTGCCAGCAGTTTAGACAGCTTAAACCTGTTCTTC. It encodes CASSLDSLNLFF.

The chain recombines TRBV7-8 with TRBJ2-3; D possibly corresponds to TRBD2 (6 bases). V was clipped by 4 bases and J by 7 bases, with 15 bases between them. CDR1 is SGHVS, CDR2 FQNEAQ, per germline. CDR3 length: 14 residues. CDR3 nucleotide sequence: TGTGCCAGCAGCTGGGACCTGGAGGGAAATACGCAGTATTTT. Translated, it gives CASSWDLEGNTQYF.

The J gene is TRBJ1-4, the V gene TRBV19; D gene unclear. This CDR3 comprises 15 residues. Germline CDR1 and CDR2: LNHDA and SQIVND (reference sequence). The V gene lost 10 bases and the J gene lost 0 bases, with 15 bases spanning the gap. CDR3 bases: TGTGCCACCCGCGCCAACCGGCCAACTAATGAAAAACTGTTTTTT. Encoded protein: CATRANRPTNEKLFF. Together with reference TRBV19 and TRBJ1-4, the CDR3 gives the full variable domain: DGGITQSPKYLFRKEGQNVTLSCEQNLNHDAMYWYRQDPGQGLRLIYYSQIVNDFQKGDIAEGYSVSREKKESFPLTVTSAQKNPTAFYLCATRANRPTNEKLFFGSGTQLSVL.

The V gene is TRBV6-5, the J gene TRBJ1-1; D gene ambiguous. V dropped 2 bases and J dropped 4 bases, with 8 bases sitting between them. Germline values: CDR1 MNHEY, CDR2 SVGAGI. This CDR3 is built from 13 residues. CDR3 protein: CASSYGDTTEAFF. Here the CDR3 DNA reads TGTGCCAGCAGTTACGGAGATACCACTGAAGCTTTCTTT.

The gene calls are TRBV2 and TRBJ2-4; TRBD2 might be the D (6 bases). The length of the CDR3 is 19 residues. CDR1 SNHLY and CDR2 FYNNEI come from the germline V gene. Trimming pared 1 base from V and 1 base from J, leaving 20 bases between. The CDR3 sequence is CASSEVGGTYKRAKNIQYF. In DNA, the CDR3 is TGTGCCAGCAGTGAAGTGGGCGGGACCTACAAGAGGGCCAAAAACATTCAGTACTTC.

CDR3 sequence reads: CASRSGQVNTEAFF. The CDR3 nucleotides read TGTGCCAGCAGATCGGGACAGGTGAACACTGAAGCTTTCTTT. J is TRBJ1-1 and V is TRBV5-4; TRBD1 aligns across 8 bases. Germline V lookup: CDR1 SGHNT, CDR2 YYREEE (reference sequence). The trim removed 5 bases at V and 0 bases at J, leaving 3 bases unmatched. This CDR3 has 14 amino acids.

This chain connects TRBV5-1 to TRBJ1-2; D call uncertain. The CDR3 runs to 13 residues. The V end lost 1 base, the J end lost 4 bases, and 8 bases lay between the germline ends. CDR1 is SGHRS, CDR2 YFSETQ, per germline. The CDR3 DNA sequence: TGCGCCAGCAGCTTGCGAAGTACCTATGGCTACACCTTC. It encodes CASSLRSTYGYTF.

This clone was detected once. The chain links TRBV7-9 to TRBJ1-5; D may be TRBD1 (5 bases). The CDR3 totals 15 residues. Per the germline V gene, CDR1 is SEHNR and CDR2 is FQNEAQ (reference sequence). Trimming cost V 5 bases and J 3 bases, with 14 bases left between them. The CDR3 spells CASSRAGTVNQPQHF. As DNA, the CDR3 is TGTGCCAGCAGCCGGGCCGGGACCGTCAATCAGCCCCAGCATTTT.

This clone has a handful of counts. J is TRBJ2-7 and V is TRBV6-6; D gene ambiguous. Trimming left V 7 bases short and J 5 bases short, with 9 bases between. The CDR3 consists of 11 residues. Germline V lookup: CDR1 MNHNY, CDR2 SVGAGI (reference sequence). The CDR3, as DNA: TGTGCCAGCATTGGCTCAAACGAGCAGTACTTC. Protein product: CASIGSNEQYF.

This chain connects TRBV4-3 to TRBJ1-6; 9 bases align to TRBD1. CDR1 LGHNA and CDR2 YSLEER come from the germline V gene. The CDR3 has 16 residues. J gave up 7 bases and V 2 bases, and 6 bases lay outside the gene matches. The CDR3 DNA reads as TGCGCCAGCAGCCAAAGGGACAGGGATTTGAATTCACCCCTCCACTTT. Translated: CASSQRDRDLNSPLHF.

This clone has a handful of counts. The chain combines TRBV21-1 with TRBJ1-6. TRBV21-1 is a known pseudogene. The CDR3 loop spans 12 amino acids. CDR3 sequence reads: CASSKGRPPLHF. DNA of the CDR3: TGTGCCAGCAGCAAAGGCAGACCACCCCTCCACTTT.

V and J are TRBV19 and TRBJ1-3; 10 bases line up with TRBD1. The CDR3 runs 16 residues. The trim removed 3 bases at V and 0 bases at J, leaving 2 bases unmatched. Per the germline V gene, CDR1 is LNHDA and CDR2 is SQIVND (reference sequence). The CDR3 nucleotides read TGTGCCAGTAGTATGGACAGGGGGAGCTCTGGAAACACCATATATTTT. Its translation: CASSMDRGSSGNTIYF.

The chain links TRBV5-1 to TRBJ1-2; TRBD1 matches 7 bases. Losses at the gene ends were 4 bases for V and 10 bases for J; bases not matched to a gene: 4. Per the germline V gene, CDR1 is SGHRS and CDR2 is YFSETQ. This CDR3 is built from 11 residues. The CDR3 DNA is TGCGCCAGCAGCCAGGGGGTGGTCTACACCTTC. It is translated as CASSQGVVYTF.

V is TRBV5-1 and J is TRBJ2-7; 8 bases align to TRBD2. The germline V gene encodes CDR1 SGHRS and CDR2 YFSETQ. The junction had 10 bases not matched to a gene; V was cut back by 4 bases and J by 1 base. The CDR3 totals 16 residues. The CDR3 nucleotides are TGCGCCAGCAGCCCTACGCTTACTAGCGGATCCTACGAGCAGTACTTC. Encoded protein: CASSPTLTSGSYEQYF.

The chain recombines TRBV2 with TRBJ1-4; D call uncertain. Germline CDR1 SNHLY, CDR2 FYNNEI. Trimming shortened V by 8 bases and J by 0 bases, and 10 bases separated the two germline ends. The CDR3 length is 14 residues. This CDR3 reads CASSEVSTNEKLFF. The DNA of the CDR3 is TGTGCCAGCTCGGAAGTGTCAACTAATGAAAAACTGTTTTTT.

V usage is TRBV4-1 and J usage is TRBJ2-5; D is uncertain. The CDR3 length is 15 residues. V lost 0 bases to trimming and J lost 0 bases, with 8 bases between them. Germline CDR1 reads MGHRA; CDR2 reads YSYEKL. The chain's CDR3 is CASSQDQPYQETQYF. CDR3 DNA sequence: TGCGCCAGCAGCCAAGACCAGCCGTACCAAGAGACCCAGTACTTC.